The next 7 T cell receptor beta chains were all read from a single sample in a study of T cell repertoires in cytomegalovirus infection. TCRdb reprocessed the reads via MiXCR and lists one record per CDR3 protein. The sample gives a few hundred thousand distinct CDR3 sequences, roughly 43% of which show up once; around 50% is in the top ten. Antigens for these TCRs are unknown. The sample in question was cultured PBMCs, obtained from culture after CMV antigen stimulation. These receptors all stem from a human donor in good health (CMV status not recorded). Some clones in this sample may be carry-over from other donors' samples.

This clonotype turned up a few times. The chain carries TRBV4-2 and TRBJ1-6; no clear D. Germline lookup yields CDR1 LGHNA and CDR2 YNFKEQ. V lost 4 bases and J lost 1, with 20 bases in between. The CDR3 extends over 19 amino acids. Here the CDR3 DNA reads TGTGCCAGCAGCCCCCGGCACTCAGGTGGTATTTCCTATAATTCACCCCTCCACTTT. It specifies CASSPRHSGGISYNSPLHF.

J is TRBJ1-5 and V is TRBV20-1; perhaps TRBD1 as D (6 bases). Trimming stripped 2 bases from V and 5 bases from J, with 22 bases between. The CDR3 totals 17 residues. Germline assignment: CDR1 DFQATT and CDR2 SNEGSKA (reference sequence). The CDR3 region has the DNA TGCAGTGCTAGAAGAGGGGGGGGGGATTCGGCCTATCAGCCCCAGCATTTT. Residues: CSARRGGGDSAYQPQHF.

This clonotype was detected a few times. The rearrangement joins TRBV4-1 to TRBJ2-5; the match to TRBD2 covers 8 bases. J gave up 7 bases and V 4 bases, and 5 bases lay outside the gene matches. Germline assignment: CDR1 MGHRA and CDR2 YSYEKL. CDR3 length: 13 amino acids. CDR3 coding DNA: TGCGCCAGCAGCCTACCCGGGGGGGCGACCCAGTACTTC. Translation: CASSLPGGATQYF.

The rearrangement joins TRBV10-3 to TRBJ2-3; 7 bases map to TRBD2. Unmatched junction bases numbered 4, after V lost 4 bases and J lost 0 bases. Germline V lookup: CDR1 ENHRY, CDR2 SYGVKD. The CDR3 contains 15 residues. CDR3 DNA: TGTGCCATCAGTGGAAATAGCGGGAGCACAGATACGCAGTATTTT. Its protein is CAISGNSGSTDTQYF.

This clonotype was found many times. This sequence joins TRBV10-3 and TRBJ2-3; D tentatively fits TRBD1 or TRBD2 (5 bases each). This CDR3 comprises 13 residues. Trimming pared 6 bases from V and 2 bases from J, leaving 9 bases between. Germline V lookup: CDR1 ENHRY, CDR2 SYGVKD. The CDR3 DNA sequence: TGTGCCATCAGGGGGACGGACACAGATACGCAGTATTTT. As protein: CAIRGTDTDTQYF.

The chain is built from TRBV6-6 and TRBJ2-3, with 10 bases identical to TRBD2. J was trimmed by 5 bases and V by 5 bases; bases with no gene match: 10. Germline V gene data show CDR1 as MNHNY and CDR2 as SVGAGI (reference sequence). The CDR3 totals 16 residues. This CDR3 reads CASSEQAGGPGDTQYF. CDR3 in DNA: TGTGCCAGCAGTGAGCAAGCGGGGGGGCCCGGAGATACGCAGTATTTT.

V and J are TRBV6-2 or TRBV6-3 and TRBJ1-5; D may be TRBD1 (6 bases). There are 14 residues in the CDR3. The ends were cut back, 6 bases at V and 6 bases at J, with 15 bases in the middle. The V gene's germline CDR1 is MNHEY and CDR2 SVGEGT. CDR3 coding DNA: TGTGCCAGCAGATTCGCAGGGGATGGTCAGCCCCAGCATTTT. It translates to CASRFAGDGQPQHF.